The clone carrying this T cell receptor (beta chain) was seen more than once but under ten times. Its specificity is unknown. This entry is derived from a study of shared clonotypes between healthy human individuals. Regarding the study as a whole: Blood was the only sampled material, and tissue repertoires likely differ. For naive CD4 cells, 4% to 5% of clonotypes were shared across a handful of donors.

Participating donors were healthy, HIV-negative adults free of recent acute infections or vaccinations. The authors ran the assay at deep level. The assay was immunoSEQ multiplex PCR, and TCRdb's table has in-frame clones only and misses some. The sample consists of over a million clones, about four fifths of them appearing once. With V trimmed by 3 bases and J by 9 bases, 6 bases remained unmatched. The germline V gene has CDR1 KGHSH and CDR2 LQKENI. CDR3 size: 14 residues. This TCR came from a man aged 18 to 35 in good health. Some clones in this sample may be carry-over from other donors' samples. Sequenced sample: memory CD4+ T cells from PBMCs. Subset noted: CD45RA-negative fraction. The chain carries TRBV18 and TRBJ2-2; 8 bases match TRBD1. In nucleotides, the CDR3 is TGTGCCAGCTCACCGTCCAGGGGGCGCCGGGAGCTGTTTTTT. The encoded protein is CASSPSRGRRELFF.